This is a list of T cell receptor beta chains from one sample in a study of blood T cell repertoires in COVID-19. Generated by immunoSEQ multiplex PCR, the TCRdb table keeps only in-frame clones and is missing some. The data contain 200,000 to 250,000 clones, roughly 89% of them singletons. Input material: PBMCs or T cells enriched from blood (not recorded which). All receptors derive from a woman aged 35 to 49 who had recovered from COVID-19. Both conserved end residues are part of each CDR3. A D gene is named only where the DNA matches it firmly. Some rows have no size entry. The others give once, few or many, or a class for an expanded clone.

clone_size,v_call,j_call,d_call,cdr3_aa,cdr3_nt
.,TRBV7-2,TRBJ2-7,TRBD2,CASSLTSGTFYEQYF,TGTGCCAGCAGCTTGACTAGCGGGACCTTCTACGAGCAGTACTTC
.,TRBV19,TRBJ2-3,TRBD1,CASTRQGEDTQYF,TGTGCCAGTACCCGACAGGGAGAAGATACGCAGTATTTT
.,TRBV5-1,TRBJ1-3,.,CASSLSSRAGNTIYF,TGCGCCAGCAGCTTGTCGTCCAGGGCTGGAAACACCATATATTTT
once,TRBV6-5,TRBJ2-5,.,CASSYFASQQETQYF,TGTGCCAGCAGTTACTTTGCGTCGCAACAAGAGACCCAGTACTTC
.,TRBV7-8,TRBJ2-6,.,CASSWRFDFSGANVLTF,TGTGCCAGCAGCTGGAGATTCGACTTCTCTGGGGCCAACGTCCTGACTTTC
.,TRBV5-6,TRBJ1-2,.,CASSLAAGSYGYTF,TGTGCCAGCAGCTTGGCGGCGGGAAGCTATGGCTACACCTTC
.,TRBV7-2,TRBJ1-2,TRBD1,CASTIRGGQGLDYGYTF,TGTGCCAGCACCATAAGGGGAGGACAGGGTTTGGACTATGGCTACACCTTC
.,TRBV2,TRBJ1-4,TRBD1,CASSEYRGQEKLFF,TGTGCCAGCAGCGAATACAGGGGTCAGGAAAAACTGTTTTTT
.,TRBV30,TRBJ1-3,TRBD1,CASTPQETGTGGNTIYF,TGTGCCTCGACCCCTCAAGAGACCGGGACAGGGGGAAACACCATATATTTT
.,TRBV19,TRBJ2-1,TRBD1,CASSILGQGYNEQFF,TGTGCCAGTAGTATACTGGGACAGGGATACAATGAGCAGTTCTTC
.,TRBV9,TRBJ1-4,.,CASSAAGATNEKLFF,TGTGCCAGCAGCGCCGCAGGGGCAACTAATGAAAAACTGTTTTTT
.,TRBV5-1,TRBJ1-1,.,CASSLGQENTEAFF,TGCGCCAGCAGCTTGGGGCAGGAGAACACTGAAGCTTTCTTT
.,TRBV6-2/TRBV6-3,TRBJ1-2,.,CASSSPGASYYGYTF,TGTGCCAGCAGCTCCCCAGGGGCGAGCTATTATGGCTACACCTTC
.,TRBV7-6,TRBJ2-7,TRBD2,CASSPGLAGLGYEQYF,TGTGCCAGCAGCCCAGGACTAGCGGGATTAGGCTACGAGCAGTACTTC
few,TRBV3-1/TRBV3-2,TRBJ2-7,.,CASSLYFGNYEQYF,TGTGCCAGCAGCCTCTATTTCGGGAACTACGAGCAGTACTTC
few,TRBV30,TRBJ1-6,.,CAWSRGGYNSPLHF,TGTGCCTGGAGTCGCGGGGGCTATAATTCACCCCTCCACTTT
few,TRBV4-1,TRBJ2-7,TRBD2,CASSRDYLSYEQYF,TGCGCCAGCAGCCGGGACTACCTCTCCTACGAGCAGTACTTC
.,TRBV28,TRBJ2-7,TRBD1,CASSSQGGMGTGKPYEQYF,TGTGCCAGCAGTTCACAGGGGGGGATGGGGACAGGGAAGCCTTACGAGCAGTACTTC
once,TRBV28,TRBJ1-1,TRBD1,CASSSGQGYGEAFF,TGTGCCAGCAGTTCGGGACAGGGGTACGGTGAAGCTTTCTTT
.,TRBV30,TRBJ2-7,.,CAWRGGHYEQYF,TGTGCCTGGAGAGGTGGGCATTACGAGCAGTACTTC
.,TRBV6-7,TRBJ1-2,.,CASSYPDSPYGYTF,TGTGCCAGCAGTTACCCGGACAGCCCATATGGCTACACCTTC
.,TRBV28,TRBJ2-2,.,CASRALTGELFF,TGTGCCAGCAGGGCATTAACCGGGGAGCTGTTTTTT
.,TRBV11-2,TRBJ2-3,TRBD2,CASSLLGGLGTDTQYF,TGTGCCAGCAGCTTACTCGGGGGGTTAGGGACAGATACGCAGTATTTT
.,TRBV11-3,TRBJ1-1,.,CASSPGALNTEAFF,TGTGCCAGCAGCCCTGGGGCCCTGAACACTGAAGCTTTCTTT
.,TRBV9,TRBJ2-1,.,CASSVAPEGEQFF,TGTGCCAGCAGCGTAGCCCCCGAGGGTGAGCAGTTCTTC
.,TRBV3-1/TRBV3-2,TRBJ2-1,TRBD2,CASSQVGLAGGEQFF,TGTGCCAGCAGCCAAGTGGGACTAGCGGGAGGCGAGCAGTTCTTC
once,TRBV4-3,TRBJ1-2,.,CASSSLNHGNYGYTF,TGCGCCAGCAGCTCCCTAAATCACGGGAACTATGGCTACACCTTC
.,TRBV5-6,TRBJ1-6,TRBD1,CASSFRGNSPLHF,TGTGCCAGCAGCTTCAGGGGGAATTCACCCCTCCACTTT
.,TRBV6-5,TRBJ1-2,.,CASSATLGGGYTF,TGTGCCAGCTCCGCGACCCTCGGGGGGGGCTACACCTTC
.,TRBV24-1,TRBJ1-4,TRBD1,CATSDQGDTDEKLFF,TGTGCCACCAGTGACCAGGGGGATACAGACGAAAAACTGTTTTTT
once,TRBV7-9,TRBJ2-1,TRBD1,CASILKQGGNEQFF,TGTGCCAGCATCTTGAAACAGGGGGGCAATGAGCAGTTCTTC
.,TRBV6-5,TRBJ1-2,.,CASSGGNLDYGYTF,TGTGCCAGCAGCGGAGGGAATCTGGACTATGGCTACACCTTC
.,TRBV7-9,TRBJ2-2,TRBD2,CASSHGTSGSSGELFF,TGTGCCAGCAGCCACGGGACTAGCGGGAGCAGCGGGGAGCTGTTTTTT
.,TRBV10-3,TRBJ2-5,.,CAISDKETQYF,TGTGCCATCAGTGATAAAGAGACCCAGTACTTC
few,TRBV7-9,TRBJ1-2,.,CASSLATGITNYGYTF,TGTGCCAGCAGCTTGGCGACAGGAATCACCAACTATGGCTACACCTTC
.,TRBV5-5,TRBJ1-2,.,CASSLDNNYGYTF,TGTGCCAGCAGCTTGGATAATAACTATGGCTACACCTTC
.,TRBV5-5,TRBJ1-5,TRBD1,CASTRGLTNQPQHF,TGTGCCAGCACTAGGGGGCTCACGAATCAGCCCCAGCATTTT
.,TRBV24-1,TRBJ1-4,TRBD1,CATSDGTAATNEKLFF,TGTGCCACCAGTGACGGGACAGCTGCAACTAATGAAAAACTGTTTTTT